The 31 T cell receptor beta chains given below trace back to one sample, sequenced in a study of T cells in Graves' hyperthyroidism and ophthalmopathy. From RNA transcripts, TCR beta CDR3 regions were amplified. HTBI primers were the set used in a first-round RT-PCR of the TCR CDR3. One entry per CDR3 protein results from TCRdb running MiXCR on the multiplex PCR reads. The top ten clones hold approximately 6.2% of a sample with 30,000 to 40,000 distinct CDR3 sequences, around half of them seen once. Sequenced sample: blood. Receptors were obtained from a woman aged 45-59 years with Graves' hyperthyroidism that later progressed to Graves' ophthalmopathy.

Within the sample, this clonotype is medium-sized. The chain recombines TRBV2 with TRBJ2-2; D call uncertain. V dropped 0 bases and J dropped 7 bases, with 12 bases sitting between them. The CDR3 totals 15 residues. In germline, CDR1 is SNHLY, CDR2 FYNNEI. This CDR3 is CASSEALGWGGELFF. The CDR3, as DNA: TGTGCCAGCAGTGAAGCGCTAGGATGGGGCGGGGAGCTGTTTTTT.

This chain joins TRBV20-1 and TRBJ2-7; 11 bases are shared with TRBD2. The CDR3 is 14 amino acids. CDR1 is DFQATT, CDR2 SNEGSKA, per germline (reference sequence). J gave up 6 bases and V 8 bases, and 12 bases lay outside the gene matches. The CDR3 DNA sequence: TGCAGTACAACTAGCGGGAGTTCGACCTCCGAGCAGTACTTC. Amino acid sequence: CSTTSGSSTSEQYF.

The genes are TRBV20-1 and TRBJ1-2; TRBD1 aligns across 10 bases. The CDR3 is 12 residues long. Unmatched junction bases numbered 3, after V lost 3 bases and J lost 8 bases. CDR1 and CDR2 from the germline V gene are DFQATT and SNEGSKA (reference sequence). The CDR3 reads CSARWDRGGYTF. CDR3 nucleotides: TGCAGTGCTAGGTGGGACAGGGGCGGCTACACCTTC.

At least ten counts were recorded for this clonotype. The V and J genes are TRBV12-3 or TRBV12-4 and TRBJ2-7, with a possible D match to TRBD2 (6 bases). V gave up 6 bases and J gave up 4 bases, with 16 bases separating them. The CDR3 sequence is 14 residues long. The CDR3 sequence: CASSPPPGVYEQYF. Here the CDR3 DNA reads TGTGCCAGCAGCCCCCCCCCGGGGGTATACGAGCAGTACTTC.

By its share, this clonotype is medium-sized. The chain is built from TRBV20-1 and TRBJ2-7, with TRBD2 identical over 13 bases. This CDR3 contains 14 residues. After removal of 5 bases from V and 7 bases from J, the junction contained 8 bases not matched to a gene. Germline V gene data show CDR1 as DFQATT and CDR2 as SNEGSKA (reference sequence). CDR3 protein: CSAPRTSGSNEQYF. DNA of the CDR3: TGCAGTGCTCCGCGGACTAGCGGGAGCAATGAGCAGTACTTC.

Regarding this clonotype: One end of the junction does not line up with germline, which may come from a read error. The CDR3 DNA follows: TGTGCCAGTAGCGCGGTCAGCATGAACACTGAGGCTTCCTTT. Amino acids: CASSAVSMNTEASF. The rearrangement joins TRBV19 to TRBJ1-1; D gene uncertain. The CDR3 runs to 14 residues. Germline V gene data show CDR1 as LNHDA and CDR2 as SQIVND (reference sequence).

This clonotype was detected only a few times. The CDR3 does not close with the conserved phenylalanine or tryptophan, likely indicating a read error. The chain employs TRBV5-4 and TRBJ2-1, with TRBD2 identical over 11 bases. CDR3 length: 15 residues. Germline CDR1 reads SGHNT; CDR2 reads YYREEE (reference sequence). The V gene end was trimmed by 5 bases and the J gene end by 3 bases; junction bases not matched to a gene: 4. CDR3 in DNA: TGTGCCAGCAGAGACGGGACTAGCGGCTACAATGAGCAGTTCCTC. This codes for CASRDGTSGYNEQFL.

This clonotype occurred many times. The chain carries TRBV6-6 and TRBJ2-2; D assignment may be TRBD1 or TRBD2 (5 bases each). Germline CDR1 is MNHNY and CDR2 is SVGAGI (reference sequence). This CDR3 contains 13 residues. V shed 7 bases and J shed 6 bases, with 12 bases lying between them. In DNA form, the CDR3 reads TGTGCCAGCATGGGGACGGTCTCCGGGGAGCTGTTTTTT. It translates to CASMGTVSGELFF.

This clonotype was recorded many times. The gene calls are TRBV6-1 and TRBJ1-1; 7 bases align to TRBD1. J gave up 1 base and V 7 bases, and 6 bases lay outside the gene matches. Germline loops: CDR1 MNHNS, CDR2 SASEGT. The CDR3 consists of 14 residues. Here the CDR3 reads CASTRDRKNTEAFF. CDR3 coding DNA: TGTGCCAGCACCCGGGACAGAAAGAACACTGAAGCTTTCTTT.

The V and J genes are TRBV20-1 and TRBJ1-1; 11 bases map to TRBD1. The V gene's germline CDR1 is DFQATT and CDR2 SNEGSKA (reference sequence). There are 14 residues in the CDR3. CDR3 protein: CGVVGQGVNTEAFF. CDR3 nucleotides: TGCGGAGTAGTGGGACAGGGGGTCAACACTGAAGCTTTCTTT.

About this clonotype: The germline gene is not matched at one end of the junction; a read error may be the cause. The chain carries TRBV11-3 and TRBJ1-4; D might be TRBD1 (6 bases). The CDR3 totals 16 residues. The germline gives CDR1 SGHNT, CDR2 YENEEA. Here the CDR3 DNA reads TGTGCCGGCAGCTTAGCATTCGGGGGCACTAATGAAAAACTGTTTTTT. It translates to CAGSLAFGGTNEKLFF.

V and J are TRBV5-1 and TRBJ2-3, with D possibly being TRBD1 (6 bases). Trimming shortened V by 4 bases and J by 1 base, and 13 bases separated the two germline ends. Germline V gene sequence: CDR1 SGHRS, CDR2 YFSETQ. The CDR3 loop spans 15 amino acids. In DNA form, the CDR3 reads TGCGCCAGCAGCCAAGACAGGTCCCGCACAGATACGCAGTATTTT. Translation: CASSQDRSRTDTQYF.

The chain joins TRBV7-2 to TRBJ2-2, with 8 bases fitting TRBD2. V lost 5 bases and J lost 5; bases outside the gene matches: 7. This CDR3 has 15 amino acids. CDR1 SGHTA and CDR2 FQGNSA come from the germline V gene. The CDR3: CASSMSGSRTGELFF. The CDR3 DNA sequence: TGTGCCAGCAGCATGAGCGGGAGTAGGACCGGGGAGCTGTTTTTT.

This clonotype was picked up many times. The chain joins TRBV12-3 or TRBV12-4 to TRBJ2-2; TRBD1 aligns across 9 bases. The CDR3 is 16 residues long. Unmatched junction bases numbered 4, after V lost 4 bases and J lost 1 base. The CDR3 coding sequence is TGTGCCAGCAGTTCCGGACAGGGGCGGAACACCGGGGAGCTGTTTTTT. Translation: CASSSGQGRNTGELFF.

Here the CDR3 reads CASILGQGNYGYTF. As DNA, the CDR3 is TGTGCCAGTATACTGGGACAGGGAAACTATGGCTACACCTTC. The genes are TRBV19 and TRBJ1-2; 9 bases line up with TRBD1. Germline values: CDR1 LNHDA, CDR2 SQIVND (reference sequence). CDR3 length: 14 residues. Germline trimming cut 7 bases from V and 2 bases from J; bases unmatched to any gene: 5. The full variable domain, its missing parts supplied by reference TRBV19 and TRBJ1-2, is DGGITQSPKYLFRKEGQNVTLSCEQNLNHDAMYWYRQDPGQGLRLIYYSQIVNDFQKGDIAEGYSVSREKKESFPLTVTSAQKNPTAFYLCASILGQGNYGYTFGSGTRLTVV.

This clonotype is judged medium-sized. The CDR3 is CSARDDRGGYTF. CDR3 coding DNA: TGCAGTGCTAGAGATGACAGGGGTGGCTACACCTTC. The chain recombines TRBV20-1 with TRBJ1-2; 8 bases line up with TRBD1. The CDR3 consists of 12 residues. V trimming: 0 bases; J trimming: 7 bases; junction bases outside the gene matches: 1. The germline gives CDR1 DFQATT, CDR2 SNEGSKA (reference sequence).

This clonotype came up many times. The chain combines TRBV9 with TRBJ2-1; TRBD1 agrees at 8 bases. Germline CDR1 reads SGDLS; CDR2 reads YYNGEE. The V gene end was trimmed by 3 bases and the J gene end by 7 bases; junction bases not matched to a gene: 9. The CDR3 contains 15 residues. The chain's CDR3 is CASSAQGAELNEQFF. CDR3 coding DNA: TGTGCCAGCAGCGCTCAGGGGGCCGAGCTGAATGAGCAGTTCTTC.

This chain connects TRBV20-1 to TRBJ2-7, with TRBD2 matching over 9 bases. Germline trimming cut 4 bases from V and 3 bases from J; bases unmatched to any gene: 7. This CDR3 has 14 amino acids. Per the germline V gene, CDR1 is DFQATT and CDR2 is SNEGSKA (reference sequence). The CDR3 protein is CSATGTSSFYEQYF. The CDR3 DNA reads TGCAGTGCTACCGGGACTAGCAGCTTCTACGAGCAGTACTTC.

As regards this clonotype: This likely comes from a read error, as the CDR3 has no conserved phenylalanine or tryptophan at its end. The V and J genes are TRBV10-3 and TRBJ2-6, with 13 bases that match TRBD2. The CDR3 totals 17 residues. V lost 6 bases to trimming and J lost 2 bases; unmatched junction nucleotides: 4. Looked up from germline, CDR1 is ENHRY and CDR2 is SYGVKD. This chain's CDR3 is CAISQTSGRTGANVLTP. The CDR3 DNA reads TGTGCCATCAGCCAGACTAGCGGGAGGACTGGGGCCAACGTCCTGACTCCA.

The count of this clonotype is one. The CDR3 protein is CSAWGGRKNEQYF. In nucleotides, the CDR3 is TGCAGTGCTTGGGGCGGGAGAAAGAATGAGCAGTATTTT. V is TRBV20-1 and J is TRBJ2-3; 7 nucleotides align to TRBD2. Per germline, CDR1 DFQATT and CDR2 SNEGSKA (reference sequence). The ends lost 5 bases at V and 11 bases at J; junction bases unmatched: 13. The CDR3 contains 13 residues.

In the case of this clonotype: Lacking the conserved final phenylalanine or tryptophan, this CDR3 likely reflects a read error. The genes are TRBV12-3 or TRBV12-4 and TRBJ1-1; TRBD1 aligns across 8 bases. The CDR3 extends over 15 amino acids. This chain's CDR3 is CASSFWQGAYTEAFL. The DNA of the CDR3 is TGCGCCAGCAGTTTCTGGCAGGGGGCATACACTGAAGCTTTCCTT.

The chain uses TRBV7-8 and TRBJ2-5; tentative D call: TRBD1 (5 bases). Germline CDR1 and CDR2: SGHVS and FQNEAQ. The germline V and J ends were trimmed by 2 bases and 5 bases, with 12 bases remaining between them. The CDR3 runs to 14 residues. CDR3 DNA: TGTGCCAGCAGCTTAATACAGGTTCGGGAGACCCAGTACTTC. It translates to CASSLIQVRETQYF. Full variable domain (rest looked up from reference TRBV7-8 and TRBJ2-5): GAGVSQSPRYKVAKRGQDVALRCDPISGHVSLFWYQQALGQGPEFLTYFQNEAQLDKSGLPSDRFFAERPEGSVSTLKIQRTQQEDSAVYLCASSLIQVRETQYFGPGTRLLVL.

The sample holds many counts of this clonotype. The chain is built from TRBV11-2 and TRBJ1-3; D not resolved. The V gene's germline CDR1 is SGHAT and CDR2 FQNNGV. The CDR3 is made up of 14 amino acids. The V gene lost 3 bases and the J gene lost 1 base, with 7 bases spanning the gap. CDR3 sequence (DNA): TGTGCCAGCAGCTTCGGGTCTTCTGGAAACACCATATATTTT. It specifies CASSFGSSGNTIYF. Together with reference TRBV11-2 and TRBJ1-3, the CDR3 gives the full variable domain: EAGVAQSPRYKIIEKRQSVAFWCNPISGHATLYWYQQILGQGPKLLIQFQNNGVVDDSQLPKDRFSAERLKGVDSTLKIQPAKLEDSAVYLCASSFGSSGNTIYFGEGSWLTVV.

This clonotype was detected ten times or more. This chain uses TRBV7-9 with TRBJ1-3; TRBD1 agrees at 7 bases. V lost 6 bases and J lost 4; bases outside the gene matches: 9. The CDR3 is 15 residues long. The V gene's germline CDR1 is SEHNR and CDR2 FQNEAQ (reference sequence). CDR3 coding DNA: TGTGCCAGCAGTCCAGGGGGGCTTTACGGAAACACCATATATTTT. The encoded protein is CASSPGGLYGNTIYF. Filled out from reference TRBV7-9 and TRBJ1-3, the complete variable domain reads DTGVSQNPRHKITKRGQNVTFRCDPISEHNRLYWYRQTLGQGPEFLTYFQNEAQLEKSRLLSDRFSAERPKGSFSTLEIQRTEQGDSAMYLCASSPGGLYGNTIYFGEGSWLTVV.

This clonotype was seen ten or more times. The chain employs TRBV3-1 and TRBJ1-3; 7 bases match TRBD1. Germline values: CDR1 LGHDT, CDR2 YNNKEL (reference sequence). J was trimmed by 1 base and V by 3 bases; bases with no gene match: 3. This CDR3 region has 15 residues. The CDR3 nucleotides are TGTGCCAGCAGCCAGAGGACAGGATCTGGAAACACCATATATTTT. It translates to CASSQRTGSGNTIYF.

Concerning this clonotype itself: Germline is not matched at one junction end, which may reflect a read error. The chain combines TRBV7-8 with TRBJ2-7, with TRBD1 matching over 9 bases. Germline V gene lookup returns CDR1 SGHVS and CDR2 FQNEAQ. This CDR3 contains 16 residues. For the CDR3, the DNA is TGTGCCGGCAGTTTGCCTTGGGGACAGGGAGCCTACAAGCAGTACTTC. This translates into CAGSLPWGQGAYKQYF.

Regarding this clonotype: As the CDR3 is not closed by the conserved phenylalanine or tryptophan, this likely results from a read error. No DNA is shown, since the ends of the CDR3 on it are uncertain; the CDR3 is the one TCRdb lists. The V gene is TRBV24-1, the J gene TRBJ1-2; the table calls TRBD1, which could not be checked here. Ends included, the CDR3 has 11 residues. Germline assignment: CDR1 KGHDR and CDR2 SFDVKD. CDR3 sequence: CATGVNRGRNV.

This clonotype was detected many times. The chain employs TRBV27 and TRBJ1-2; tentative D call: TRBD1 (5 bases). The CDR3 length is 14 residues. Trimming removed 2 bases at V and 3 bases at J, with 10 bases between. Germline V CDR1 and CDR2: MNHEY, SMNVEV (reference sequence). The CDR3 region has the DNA TGTGCCAGCAGTTTAGTCGGGGGGTACTATGGCTACACCTTC. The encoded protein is CASSLVGGYYGYTF.

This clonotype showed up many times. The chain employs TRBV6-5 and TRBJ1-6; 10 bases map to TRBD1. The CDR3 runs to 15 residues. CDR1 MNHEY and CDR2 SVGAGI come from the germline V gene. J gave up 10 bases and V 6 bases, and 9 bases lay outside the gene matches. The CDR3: CASSYEGQGISPLHF. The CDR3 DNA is TGTGCCAGCAGCTACGAGGGACAGGGGATATCACCCCTCCACTTT.

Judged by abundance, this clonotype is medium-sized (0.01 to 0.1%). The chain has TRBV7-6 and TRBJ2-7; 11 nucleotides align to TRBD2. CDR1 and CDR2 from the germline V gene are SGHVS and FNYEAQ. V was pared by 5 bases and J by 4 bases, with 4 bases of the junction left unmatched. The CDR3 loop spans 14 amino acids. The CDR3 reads CASSPSGRSYEQYF. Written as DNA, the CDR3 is TGTGCCAGCAGCCCTAGCGGGAGGTCGTACGAGCAGTACTTC.

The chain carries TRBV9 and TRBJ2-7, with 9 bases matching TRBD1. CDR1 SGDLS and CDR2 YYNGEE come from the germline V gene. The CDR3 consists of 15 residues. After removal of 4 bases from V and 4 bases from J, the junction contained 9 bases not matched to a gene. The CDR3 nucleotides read TGTGCCAGCAGCCCTTCCGGGACAGGGCTTTACGAGCAGTACTTC. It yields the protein CASSPSGTGLYEQYF.